The 23 T cell receptor beta chains below come from one sample, sequenced in a study of blood T cell repertoires in COVID-19. Measured with immunoSEQ multiplex PCR; TCRdb has only the in-frame clones, and not every one. The sample shows about 110,000 clones, around 89% of them seen only once. Sequencing used peripheral blood. Every receptor here comes from a man aged 50-60 years with active or convalescent COVID-19.

The CDR3, as DNA: TGTGCCAGCAGGTCCCGACCGGGACTAGCGGGAAGAGAGACCCAGTACTTC. Protein product: CASRSRPGLAGRETQYF. V and J are TRBV28 and TRBJ2-5; 13 nucleotides align to TRBD2. The CDR3 loop spans 17 amino acids. CDR1 MDHEN and CDR2 SYDVKM come from the germline V gene. V trimming: 6 bases; J trimming: 4 bases; junction bases outside the gene matches: 11.

This clone was counted a single time. In DNA form, the CDR3 reads TGTGCCAGCTCACCACCCGACAACCCTGGGGCCAACGTCCTGACTTTC. Amino acid sequence: CASSPPDNPGANVLTF. The V call is TRBV18, the J call TRBJ2-6; D is uncertain. Trimming stripped 0 bases from V and 2 bases from J, with 8 bases between. The CDR3 sequence is 16 residues long. Germline-derived CDR1 and CDR2 are KGHSH and LQKENI.

In this sample, this clone turned up a few times. The V and J genes are TRBV5-8 and TRBJ2-7; D gene unclear. The CDR3 sequence is 11 residues long. The V end was cut by 4 bases, the J end by 5 bases, with 7 bases between. Germline loops: CDR1 SGHTS, CDR2 YDEGEE. In DNA form, the CDR3 reads TGTGCCAGCAGCCTGAGCCACGAGCAGTACTTC. It specifies CASSLSHEQYF.

CDR3 in DNA: TGTGCCAGCTTTAGCTTCGGCTACGAGCAGTACTTC. It specifies CASFSFGYEQYF. This chain connects TRBV6-6 to TRBJ2-7; the D is unclear. V lost 8 bases to trimming and J lost 3 bases, with 11 bases between them. Germline V gene data show CDR1 as MNHNY and CDR2 as SVGAGI (reference sequence). CDR3 size: 12 residues.

The chain joins TRBV20-1 to TRBJ2-7; D is uncertain. Trimming removed 1 base from V and 7 bases from J, with 5 bases in between. The CDR3 length is 10 residues. CDR1 and CDR2 from the germline V gene are DFQATT and SNEGSKA (reference sequence). Here the CDR3 reads CSARAEEQYF. In DNA, the CDR3 is TGCAGTGCTAGAGCCGAGGAGCAGTACTTC.

The chain combines TRBV30 with TRBJ1-6, with TRBD1 matching 7 bases. After removal of 3 bases from V and 7 bases from J, the junction contained 3 bases not matched to a gene. This CDR3 region has 13 residues. Per germline, CDR1 GTSNPN and CDR2 SVGIG (reference sequence). The CDR3 DNA reads TGTGCCTGGAGCACAGGGGTGAATTCACCCCTCCACTTT. Its translation: CAWSTGVNSPLHF.

The V call is TRBV10-3, the J call TRBJ2-3, with 10 nucleotides matching TRBD1. V shed 5 bases, J shed 3 bases, and the junction held 11 bases outside the gene matches. Germline loops: CDR1 ENHRY, CDR2 SYGVKD. CDR3 length equals 17 residues. DNA for the CDR3: TGTGCCATCAGTACTGAAGCGGGACAGGGGTGGACAGATACGCAGTATTTT. Protein sequence: CAISTEAGQGWTDTQYF.

The J gene is TRBJ2-6, the V gene TRBV14; D ambiguous. Trimming stripped 5 bases from V and 0 bases from J, with 8 bases between. Germline CDR1 reads SGHDN; CDR2 reads FVKESK. The CDR3 runs to 15 residues. This chain's CDR3 is CASSFRFSGANVLTF. The CDR3 bases are TGTGCCAGCAGCTTTAGATTCTCTGGGGCCAACGTCCTGACTTTC.

The J gene is TRBJ1-3, the V gene TRBV3-1 (or the pseudogene TRBV3-2); D unresolved. CDR3 size: 13 residues. V was pared by 1 base and J by 4 bases, with 5 bases between. Germline lookup yields CDR1 LGHDT and CDR2 YNNKEL (reference sequence). The CDR3 bases are TGTGCCAGCAGCCAAGTCCCGGGAAACACCATATATTTT. Translating it yields CASSQVPGNTIYF.

The rearrangement uses TRBV9 and TRBJ1-3; 7 bases align to TRBD1. Germline CDR1 and CDR2: SGDLS and YYNGEE. The length of the CDR3 is 16 residues. V lost 0 bases, J lost 4 bases, and 7 bases stayed unmatched. The CDR3 DNA follows: TGTGCCAGCAGCGTAGAAGGGACAGACGAGGGAAACACCATATATTTT. Protein: CASSVEGTDEGNTIYF.

The chain links TRBV5-1 to TRBJ2-3, with 9 nucleotides matching TRBD1. Losses at the gene ends were 2 bases for V and 3 bases for J; bases not matched to a gene: 7. CDR1 is SGHRS, CDR2 YFSETQ, per germline. This CDR3 is built from 16 residues. As DNA, the CDR3 is TGCGCCAGCAGCTTCCCGGACAGGGGCGCGACAGATACGCAGTATTTT. Amino acid sequence: CASSFPDRGATDTQYF.

V gene TRBV12-3 or TRBV12-4 combines with J gene TRBJ1-2, with 8 bases that match TRBD1. V shed 6 bases and J 8 bases; nucleotides not matched to a gene: 5. CDR3 length: 12 residues. Here the CDR3 reads CASSSTGVGYTF. The CDR3 DNA reads TGTGCCAGCAGCTCGACAGGGGTCGGCTACACCTTC.

This chain joins TRBV7-9 and TRBJ2-3, with D perhaps TRBD2 (5 bases). V lost 5 bases and J 0 bases, leaving 18 bases between the germline ends. Germline V lookup: CDR1 SEHNR, CDR2 FQNEAQ (reference sequence). This CDR3 spans 17 amino acids. CDR3: CASSKGSGRGSTDTQYF. The DNA of the CDR3 is TGTGCCAGCAGCAAAGGGAGTGGCAGAGGTAGCACAGATACGCAGTATTTT. Looking up the rest from reference TRBV7-9 and TRBJ2-3 gives the full variable domain: DTGVSQNPRHKITKRGQNVTFRCDPISEHNRLYWYRQTLGQGPEFLTYFQNEAQLEKSRLLSDRFSAERPKGSFSTLEIQRTEQGDSAMYLCASSKGSGRGSTDTQYFGPGTRLTVL.

The V and J genes are TRBV2 and TRBJ2-1, with 11 bases that match TRBD1. Germline V gives CDR1 SNHLY, CDR2 FYNNEI. This CDR3 region has 15 residues. J was trimmed by 5 bases and V by 6 bases; bases with no gene match: 6. DNA for the CDR3: TGTGCCAGCAGACTCCGGGACAGGGGGGACAATGAGCAGTTCTTC. Translation gives CASRLRDRGDNEQFF.

The V and J genes are TRBV3-1 (or the pseudogene TRBV3-2) and TRBJ2-1; TRBD2 agrees at 7 bases. The V and J ends lost 3 bases and 0 bases, in that order; junction bases with no gene match: 5. The germline gives CDR1 LGHDT, CDR2 YNNKEL (reference sequence). There are 16 residues in the CDR3. CDR3 sequence (DNA): TGTGCCAGCAGCCACAGCGGGATGAGCTCCTACAATGAGCAGTTCTTC. As protein: CASSHSGMSSYNEQFF.

The genes are TRBV5-1 and TRBJ1-3, with 7 bases identical to TRBD1. Germline V lookup: CDR1 SGHRS, CDR2 YFSETQ. The CDR3 runs to 16 residues. The V and J ends lost 4 bases and 0 bases, in that order; junction bases with no gene match: 7. The CDR3 sequence: CASSPGQPLSGNTIYF. In DNA, the CDR3 is TGCGCCAGCAGCCCGGGACAGCCTCTCTCTGGAAACACCATATATTTT.

CDR3 in amino acids: CASRPTGESYNSPLHF. The CDR3 DNA sequence: TGCGCCAGCAGGCCGACCGGGGAGTCCTATAATTCACCCCTCCACTTT. The chain combines TRBV5-1 with TRBJ1-6; unclear D gene. Trimming stripped 5 bases from V and 1 base from J, with 13 bases between. In germline, CDR1 is SGHRS, CDR2 YFSETQ. The CDR3 contains 16 residues.

This chain links TRBV15 with TRBJ1-2; 7 bases are shared with TRBD1. In germline, CDR1 is LNHNV, CDR2 YYDKDF (reference sequence). The ends lost 0 bases at V and 6 bases at J; junction bases unmatched: 7. The CDR3 is 15 amino acids. This CDR3 is CATSRDIRTGDGYTF. In nucleotides, the CDR3 is TGTGCCACCAGCAGAGATATCCGGACAGGAGATGGCTACACCTTC.

The rearrangement links TRBV18 to TRBJ2-3; D perhaps matches TRBD1 (5 bases). V lost 0 bases, J lost 4 bases, and 11 bases lay in between. Germline V gene sequence: CDR1 KGHSH, CDR2 LQKENI. The CDR3 covers 15 residues. CDR3 in DNA: TGTGCCAGCTCACCACCCAGTATAGGGGCAGATACGCAGTATTTT. This gives the protein CASSPPSIGADTQYF. Complete variable domain (other parts from reference TRBV18 and TRBJ2-3): NAGVMQNPRHLVRRRGQEARLRCSPMKGHSHVYWYRQLPEEGLKFMVYLQKENIIDESGMPKERFSAEFPKEGPSILRIQQVVRGDSAAYFCASSPPSIGADTQYFGPGTRLTVL.

This sequence joins TRBV5-1 and TRBJ2-1; 7 bases agree with TRBD1. Trimming at V came to 4 bases and at J to 0 bases, leaving 1 base not matched to a gene. CDR1 and CDR2 (germline): SGHRS, YFSETQ. The CDR3 contains 14 residues. CDR3 sequence reads: CASSRDSSYNEQFF. Written as DNA, the CDR3 is TGCGCCAGCAGCCGGGACAGCTCCTACAATGAGCAGTTCTTC.

In this sample, this clone turned up a few times. CDR3 sequence (DNA): TGCGCCAGCAGCCAAGATGCGGGAGTGGCCTACGAGCAGTACTTC. As protein: CASSQDAGVAYEQYF. This rearrangement joins TRBV4-1 to TRBJ2-7, with 7 bases aligning to TRBD2. This CDR3 comprises 15 residues. The germline V gene has CDR1 MGHRA and CDR2 YSYEKL. The trim removed 0 bases at V and 2 bases at J, leaving 4 bases unmatched.

The chain joins TRBV5-1 to TRBJ1-2; TRBD1 matches 10 bases. J lost 8 bases, V lost 0 bases, and 7 bases had no gene match. The CDR3 length is 15 residues. Germline-derived CDR1 and CDR2 are SGHRS and YFSETQ. The CDR3 protein is CASSLEGTGARGYTF. CDR3 nucleotides: TGCGCCAGCAGCTTGGAAGGGACAGGGGCCCGGGGCTACACCTTC.

V gene TRBV11-2 combines with J gene TRBJ2-7; 9 bases line up with TRBD2. The CDR3 is made up of 14 amino acids. The V and J ends lost 4 bases and 4 bases, in that order; junction bases with no gene match: 5. Germline V gene sequence: CDR1 SGHAT, CDR2 FQNNGV. The CDR3 region is CASSSGLAVYEQYF. The CDR3 nucleotides are TGTGCCAGCAGCTCGGGACTAGCAGTTTACGAGCAGTACTTC. Using reference TRBV11-2 and TRBJ2-7 for the parts outside the CDR3, the full variable domain is EAGVAQSPRYKIIEKRQSVAFWCNPISGHATLYWYQQILGQGPKLLIQFQNNGVVDDSQLPKDRFSAERLKGVDSTLKIQPAKLEDSAVYLCASSSGLAVYEQYFGPGTRLTVT.